This passage covers 19 T cell receptor beta chains from one sample sequenced in a study of blood T cell repertoires in COVID-19. Profiled with immunoSEQ multiplex PCR; TCRdb holds only in-frame clones, not every one. The sample includes some 150,000 clones, around 76% of them seen just once. Sequenced sample: peripheral blood. The receptor set was obtained from a woman aged 70-85 years with acute or convalescent COVID-19.

The chain joins TRBV27 to TRBJ1-1, with 9 bases identical to TRBD1. The CDR3 sequence is 15 residues long. The J segment lost 0 bases and the V segment lost 5 bases, leaving 4 bases of the junction unmatched. The V gene's germline CDR1 is MNHEY and CDR2 SMNVEV (reference sequence). CDR3 region: CASSLGTGLNTEAFF. CDR3 nucleotide sequence: TGTGCCAGCAGTCTCGGGACAGGGCTGAACACTGAAGCTTTCTTT.

This clone was seen ten or more times. The gene calls are TRBV19 and TRBJ2-7; perhaps TRBD1 as D (5 bases). The CDR3 consists of 14 residues. The V and J ends lost 4 bases and 5 bases respectively, with 15 bases between them. Germline V gene sequence: CDR1 LNHDA, CDR2 SQIVND (reference sequence). In DNA form, the CDR3 reads TGTGCCAGTAGTACTCCAGGGTTAATCGACGAGCAGTACTTC. This encodes CASSTPGLIDEQYF.

This chain connects TRBV9 to TRBJ2-6; 13 bases are a match to TRBD2. J lost 0 bases, V lost 4 bases, and 7 bases had no gene match. Germline V gene lookup returns CDR1 SGDLS and CDR2 YYNGEE. The CDR3 spans 19 residues. CDR3 DNA sequence: TGTGCCAGCAGCCCAAGGACTAGCGGGAGCTCCTCTGGGGCCAACGTCCTGACTTTC. Residues: CASSPRTSGSSSGANVLTF. The full variable domain, with the rest looked up from reference TRBV9 and TRBJ2-6, is DSGVTQTPKHLITATGQRVTLRCSPRSGDLSVYWYQQSLDQGLQFLIQYYNGEERAKGNILERFSAQQFPDLHSELNLSSLELGDSALYFCASSPRTSGSSSGANVLTFGAGSRLTVL.

The chain uses TRBV4-2 and TRBJ2-2; the D is unclear. The V gene's germline CDR1 is LGHNA and CDR2 YNFKEQ. The CDR3 runs to 14 residues. V was trimmed by 0 bases and J by 2 bases, leaving 4 bases between them. Here the CDR3 reads CASSQDLNTGELFF. The CDR3 DNA reads as TGTGCCAGCAGCCAAGATCTTAACACCGGGGAGCTGTTTTTT.

This clone was recorded only once. The J gene is TRBJ2-3, the V gene TRBV19; TRBD1 aligns across 7 bases. This CDR3 has 16 amino acids. Germline V CDR1 and CDR2: LNHDA, SQIVND (reference sequence). Trimming cost V 4 bases and J 6 bases; bases outside gene matches: 13. The CDR3: CASSSPGQDSGDTQYF. The CDR3 bases are TGTGCCAGTAGTAGTCCAGGACAGGACTCTGGGGATACGCAGTATTTT.

This clone was seen only once. The chain combines TRBV19 with TRBJ1-2, with D tentatively TRBD1 (5 bases). Deletions cut 9 bases from V and 4 bases from J, with 18 bases between. This CDR3 is 14 amino acids long. Per germline, CDR1 LNHDA and CDR2 SQIVND (reference sequence). DNA of the CDR3: TGTGCCAGCCTGCAGGGTTTTGGTAGCTATGGCTACACCTTC. It is translated as CASLQGFGSYGYTF.

The chain carries TRBV28 and TRBJ2-1; 11 nucleotides match TRBD2. In germline, CDR1 is MDHEN, CDR2 SYDVKM. The CDR3 covers 15 residues. The V segment lost 5 bases and the J segment 4 bases; nucleotides outside the gene matches: 4. The CDR3: CASSATSGVYNEQFF. The DNA of the CDR3 is TGTGCCAGCAGTGCGACTAGCGGGGTTTACAATGAGCAGTTCTTC. Full variable domain (remainder filled in from reference TRBV28 and TRBJ2-1): DVKVTQSSRYLVKRTGEKVFLECVQDMDHENMFWYRQDPGLGLRLIYFSYDVKMKEKGDIPEGYSVSREKKERFSLILESASTNQTSMYLCASSATSGVYNEQFFGPGTRLTVL.

The V and J genes are TRBV5-4 and TRBJ1-1; 9 bases are a match to TRBD1. Trimming removed 4 bases from V and 0 bases from J; junction bases left unmatched: 4. This CDR3 contains 15 residues. Germline V gene data show CDR1 as SGHNT and CDR2 as YYREEE (reference sequence). Here the CDR3 DNA reads TGTGCCAGCAGCGGGCGGGACAGGGTGAACACTGAAGCTTTCTTT. Translating gives CASSGRDRVNTEAFF.

The chain uses TRBV2 and TRBJ1-5; 7 bases map to TRBD1. CDR3 length: 14 residues. In germline, CDR1 is SNHLY, CDR2 FYNNEI. J gave up 6 bases and V 4 bases, and 6 bases lay outside the gene matches. The chain's CDR3 is CASSGRDRSQPQHF. The CDR3 bases are TGTGCCAGCAGTGGGAGGGACAGAAGTCAGCCCCAGCATTTT.

The genes are TRBV3-1 (or the pseudogene TRBV3-2) and TRBJ1-2; 8 nucleotides align to TRBD1. The CDR3 is made up of 14 amino acids. Germline CDR1 LGHDT, CDR2 YNNKEL (reference sequence). V lost 1 base to trimming and J lost 4 bases; unmatched junction nucleotides: 2. CDR3 sequence reads: CASSQADRGYGYTF. CDR3 DNA sequence: TGTGCCAGCAGCCAAGCTGACAGGGGCTATGGCTACACCTTC.

In this sample, this clone turned up a few times. The CDR3 reads CASSKISGTGELFF. CDR3 nucleotides: TGTGCCAGCAGCAAGATATCCGGGACCGGGGAGCTGTTTTTT. The chain couples TRBV11-3 to TRBJ2-2; D is undetermined. This CDR3 is 14 amino acids long. Germline CDR1 and CDR2: SGHNT and YENEEA. V was cut by 5 bases and J by 5 bases, with 12 bases left in between.

This chain uses TRBV6-6 with TRBJ2-2; D perhaps matches TRBD1 (6 bases). This CDR3 is built from 15 residues. Germline V gives CDR1 MNHNY, CDR2 SVGAGI (reference sequence). V was clipped by 5 bases and J by 1 base, with 11 bases between them. CDR3 DNA sequence: TGTGCCAGCAGTCAACAGGGTCGGAACACCGGGGAGCTGTTTTTT. Protein: CASSQQGRNTGELFF.

The J gene is TRBJ2-2, the V gene TRBV7-2; D is unclear. This CDR3 has 16 residues. Germline CDR1 is SGHTA and CDR2 is FQGNSA. The ends were cut back, 5 bases at V and 2 bases at J, with 15 bases in the middle. The CDR3 coding sequence is TGTGCCAGCAGCCCCCTGAGGCAGATCAACACCGGGGAGCTGTTTTTT. Amino acid sequence: CASSPLRQINTGELFF.

Here the CDR3 reads CASSELSGGHRYNEQFF. The CDR3 DNA reads as TGTGCCAGCAGCGAACTTAGCGGGGGTCATCGTTACAATGAGCAGTTCTTC. The chain joins TRBV6-1 to TRBJ2-1, with 9 positions matching TRBD2. Germline loops: CDR1 MNHNS, CDR2 SASEGT. The CDR3 length is 17 residues. Trimming at V came to 6 bases and at J to 4 bases, leaving 13 bases not matched to a gene.

The rearrangement joins TRBV7-9 to TRBJ2-1; TRBD2 aligns across 11 bases. The germline gives CDR1 SEHNR, CDR2 FQNEAQ (reference sequence). The CDR3 contains 16 residues. J gave up 5 bases and V 5 bases, and 8 bases lay outside the gene matches. The CDR3, as DNA: TGTGCCAGCAGCGAGAGACTAGCGGGGAACAACAATGAGCAGTTCTTC. This translates into CASSERLAGNNNEQFF.

CDR3 sequence (DNA): TGTGCCAGCAGTGGAGCCGGGACAGGGGTTAACTATGGCTACACCTTC. Amino acids: CASSGAGTGVNYGYTF. The chain couples TRBV6-2 or TRBV6-3 to TRBJ1-2; TRBD1 agrees at 10 bases. V trimming: 5 bases; J trimming: 1 base; junction bases outside the gene matches: 7. Germline CDR1 MNHEY, CDR2 SVGEGT. The CDR3 is made up of 16 amino acids.

J is TRBJ1-5 and V is TRBV28, with D possibly matching TRBD1 (5 bases). V gave up 1 base and J gave up 3 bases, with 13 bases separating them. CDR1 is MDHEN and CDR2 is SYDVKM in the germline V gene. This CDR3 is built from 16 residues. The CDR3 bases are TGTGCCAGCAGTTTATCACACGGGGGTCTCAATCAGCCCCAGCATTTT. Translated, it gives CASSLSHGGLNQPQHF.

A single count supports this clone. The V gene is TRBV5-1, the J gene TRBJ2-1; D call uncertain. The CDR3 extends over 16 amino acids. The germline V gene encodes CDR1 SGHRS and CDR2 YFSETQ. Between the trimmed V and J ends, which lost 0 bases and 5 bases, there was a span of 15 bases. CDR3 bases: TGCGCCAGCAGCTTGGAGGCGCCTAGGATCAACAATGAGCAGTTCTTC. It translates to CASSLEAPRINNEQFF.

The table lists this clone with a count of one. The J gene is TRBJ2-2, the V gene TRBV3-1 (or the pseudogene TRBV3-2); 8 positions agree with TRBD2. CDR1 and CDR2 (germline): LGHDT, YNNKEL (reference sequence). The CDR3 contains 17 residues. The ends lost 1 base at V and 0 bases at J; junction bases unmatched: 4. As DNA, the CDR3 is TGTGCCAGCAGCCAAGGGACCGGGGGGGCGAACACCGGGGAGCTGTTTTTT. It is translated as CASSQGTGGANTGELFF.